This TCR beta chain stems from a study of STAT5B mutations in CD4+ large granular lymphocyte leukemia. On this clone: The antigen remains unidentified.

The germline CDR1 and CDR2 sequences are SGDLS and YYNGEE. There are 17 residues in the CDR3. V lost 0 bases, J lost 8 bases, and 13 bases stayed unmatched. Study results and caveats: CD4-sorted patient repertoires seemed more clonal than healthy CD4+ repertoires. Data were not HLA-matched across samples. Top patient clones used TRBV06 genes more often: 8/27 versus 2/35 in controls.

Assay used: immunoSEQ multiplex PCR; TCRdb lists only in-frame clones, some missing. The table lists about 31,000 clones, around 72% of them singletons. J is TRBJ1-2 and V is TRBV9; TRBD1 agrees at 10 bases. The specimen sequenced was CD4+ T cells from blood buffy coats. The TCR originated in a human donor in good health. CDR3 bases: TGTGCCAGCAGCGTAGGACCTACCGGGACAGGGGAAGGCGGCTACACCTTC. It translates to CASSVGPTGTGEGGYTF.